This T cell receptor (beta chain) was profiled in a study of T cell responses to AZD1222 COVID-19 vaccine (dated by TCRdb to about 2021). Study-level background: Because spike-specific TCR depth and breadth did not differ between the two schedules, AZD1222 recipients who got a second dose at roughly 4 weeks were pooled with those who got a second dose at roughly 12 weeks. A total of more than 230 trial participants underwent TCR sequencing, of whom roughly 210 received two doses of AZD1222 and about 26 received two doses of the MenACWY control vaccine. Trial participants were enrolled into age subgroups of 18-55, 56-69 and 70-plus years, which contained about 150, 27 and 61 TCR-sequenced participants, respectively. Broader findings and caveats from the paper: The 56-69-year group was small, and its depth increase did not reach significance, likely because of low power. Participants were mostly white British and included more females than males, and it was suggested by the authors that clonal diversity may have been underestimated. CD4 TCRs associated with the vaccine covered the entire spike protein, and the dominant responses were in regions 160-218 and 743-854. A significant rise in spike-specific TCR breadth and depth was observed after two AZD1222 doses relative to day 0 and relative to MenACWY recipients. Conclusions about previously exposed vaccinees were limited because only six or seven AZD1222 recipients were SARS-CoV-2 seropositive at baseline. Reportedly, close to half of the unique spike-specific TCRs recognized epitopes lying outside the regions that are mutated in the B.1.351 and B.1.1.7 variants. Because no day 14 peak-response samples were available, the repertoires could be characterized only after the peak T cell response.

The CDR3 regions of human TCRbeta chains were analyzed by immunosequencing. Under the source paper's analysis protocol: TCRs in the repertoires were compared against a reference library of SARS-CoV-2-specific TCRs that had been generated with the MIRA antigen-specificity platform. Breadth meant the fraction of unique TCRs that were SARS-CoV-2-associated, whereas depth meant the fraction of total T cells that were SARS-CoV-2-associated. Using the MIRA data, every spike-specific TCR was mapped to the spike region that the TCR reacted to and assigned to either a CD4 or a CD8 class. Log10-transformed breadth and depth values were compared by one-way ANOVA with Sidak's multiple comparisons tests. TCRdb took this table from immuneACCESS and kept in-frame rearrangements with V and J called. Such tables lack part of the clones; where checked against another copy, unresolved V genes explain under half of the gap, and the rest is unexplained. V, J and clone size are taken as reported in that table, and D and trimming were inferred from the DNA itself. Here the sample has around 120,000 clones; 92% occur a single time. The ten largest account for about 14% of the sample.

About this clone: Its cognate antigen has yet to be identified. The record has no base qualities; no much larger clone is one base away.

The time point label, read with the paper, signifies: baseline before first vaccination. The vaccinee samples were drawn from two UK trials, COV001 and COV002, one of which was a single-blind randomized controlled phase 2/3 trial testing AZD1222 (ChAdOx1 nCoV-19) in healthy adults. For TCRbeta chain sequencing, PBMC samples were collected from trial participants at day 0 and at day 28 after the second dose. The cysteine opens and the phenylalanine closes a CDR3 of 13 amino acids. The sequence is cut down to CDR3 DNA, 39 bases in frame from base 1. V and J lose 5 bases and 6 bases, and a span of 14 bases separates them. Reading the germline V gene gives CDR1 MNHEY and CDR2 SVGEGT.

The TCR comes from an adult in good health. The chain is assembled from TRBV6-2 or TRBV6-3 and TRBJ2-7; TRBD1 is perhaps the D gene, given 6 matching bases. The sample in question was peripheral blood, obtained on day 0 of AZD1222 vaccination. The bases are TGTGCCAGCAGTAGATACAGGGAGCGCGAGCAGTACTTC. This codes for CASSRYREREQYF.